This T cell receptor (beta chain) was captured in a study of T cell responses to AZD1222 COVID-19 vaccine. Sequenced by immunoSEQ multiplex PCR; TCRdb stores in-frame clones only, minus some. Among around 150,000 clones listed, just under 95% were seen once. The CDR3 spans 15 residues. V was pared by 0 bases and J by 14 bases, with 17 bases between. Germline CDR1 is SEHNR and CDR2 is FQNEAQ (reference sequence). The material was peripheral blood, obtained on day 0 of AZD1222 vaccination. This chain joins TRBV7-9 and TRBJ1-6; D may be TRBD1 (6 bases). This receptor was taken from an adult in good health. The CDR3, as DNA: TGTGCCAGCAGCTTAGCAGGGGGGGGGCTTAGGGCCCTCCACTTT. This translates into CASSLAGGGLRALHF. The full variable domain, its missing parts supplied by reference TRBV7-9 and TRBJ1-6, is DTGVSQNPRHKITKRGQNVTFRCDPISEHNRLYWYRQTLGQGPEFLTYFQNEAQLEKSRLLSDRFSAERPKGSFSTLEIQRTEQGDSAMYLCASSLAGGGLRALHFGNGTRLTVT.